Listed here are 19 T cell receptor beta chains from one sample, sequenced in a study of blood T cell repertoires in COVID-19. Only in-frame clones appear in the TCRdb table, and some are missing; sequencing was by immunoSEQ multiplex PCR. The sample lists 150,000 to 200,000 clones, approximately 90% seen once, with about 5% in the top ten. Source material: peripheral blood. The receptors come from a human donor in a cohort sampled during active COVID-19.

This chain uses TRBV7-9 with TRBJ1-2, with 7 positions matching TRBD1. Germline V gene sequence: CDR1 SEHNR, CDR2 FQNEAQ (reference sequence). CDR3 size: 13 residues. V shed 6 bases and J 9 bases; nucleotides not matched to a gene: 10. DNA of the CDR3: TGTGCCAGCAGATCCAGGGGGATGGACAGCTACACCTTC. Translated, it gives CASRSRGMDSYTF.

This chain uses TRBV5-1 with TRBJ2-1; D perhaps matches TRBD1 (6 bases). The germline CDR1 and CDR2 sequences are SGHRS and YFSETQ. The V and J ends lost 4 bases and 6 bases respectively, with 11 bases between them. The CDR3 totals 13 residues. The CDR3, as DNA: TGCGCCAGCAGCGACCAGGGGCGCAATGAGCAGTTCTTC. Its protein is CASSDQGRNEQFF.

The chain employs TRBV7-6 and TRBJ2-7; TRBD1 is a possible D gene (6 bases). The germline CDR1 and CDR2 sequences are SGHVS and FNYEAQ. The CDR3 sequence is 16 residues long. V was trimmed by 1 base and J by 2 bases, leaving 15 bases between them. CDR3 nucleotides: TGTGCCAGCAGCTTAGAGCCGGACAGAATCGCCTACGAGCAGTACTTC. Protein: CASSLEPDRIAYEQYF.

The gene calls are TRBV19 and TRBJ2-7, with D tentatively TRBD2 (6 bases). The CDR3 is made up of 13 amino acids. CDR1 and CDR2 from the germline V gene are LNHDA and SQIVND (reference sequence). Trimming took off 7 bases at V and 4 bases at J, with 14 bases between the two ends. CDR3 sequence: CASIGQGGYEQYF. CDR3 sequence (DNA): TGTGCCAGTATCGGCCAGGGAGGATACGAGCAGTACTTC.

This chain joins TRBV20-1 and TRBJ2-7; tentative D call: TRBD2 (6 bases). Germline-derived CDR1 and CDR2 are DFQATT and SNEGSKA (reference sequence). Trimming removed 3 bases at V and 0 bases at J, with 9 bases between. CDR3 length: 13 amino acids. In DNA, the CDR3 is TGCAGTGCTAGTCACGGGAGCTCCTACGAGCAGTACTTC. As protein: CSASHGSSYEQYF.

The chain carries TRBV7-9 and TRBJ1-2; D unclear. The germline gives CDR1 SEHNR, CDR2 FQNEAQ (reference sequence). V was pared by 4 bases and J by 6 bases, with 9 bases between. The CDR3 consists of 12 residues. CDR3 coding DNA: TGTGCCAGCAGCTCGCACTTCGATGGCTACACCTTC. This gives the protein CASSSHFDGYTF.

The genes are TRBV19 and TRBJ2-7; 7 nucleotides align to TRBD1. This CDR3 has 16 amino acids. Germline V CDR1 and CDR2: LNHDA, SQIVND (reference sequence). The V gene end was trimmed by 5 bases and the J gene end by 4 bases; junction bases not matched to a gene: 14. The CDR3 sequence: CASSPPPGTVVYEQYF. CDR3 sequence (DNA): TGTGCCAGTAGTCCCCCCCCCGGGACAGTAGTTTACGAGCAGTACTTC. The entire variable domain, with the rest obtained from reference TRBV19 and TRBJ2-7, is as follows: DGGITQSPKYLFRKEGQNVTLSCEQNLNHDAMYWYRQDPGQGLRLIYYSQIVNDFQKGDIAEGYSVSREKKESFPLTVTSAQKNPTAFYLCASSPPPGTVVYEQYFGPGTRLTVT.

The chain has TRBV7-8 and TRBJ2-7; a possible D gene is TRBD1 (5 bases). The CDR3 runs 12 residues. The germline V and J ends were trimmed by 1 base and 6 bases, with 7 bases remaining between them. Germline CDR1 SGHVS, CDR2 FQNEAQ. The CDR3 spells CASSLVGREQYF. The CDR3 DNA is TGTGCCAGCAGCTTAGTGGGGCGCGAGCAGTACTTC.

The chain carries TRBV28 and TRBJ1-4, with TRBD1 identical over 7 bases. The germline V gene encodes CDR1 MDHEN and CDR2 SYDVKM. V shed 6 bases and J 4 bases; nucleotides not matched to a gene: 8. This CDR3 spans 15 amino acids. Here the CDR3 DNA reads TGTGCCAGCAGACCATCCGGGACAGATAATGAAAAACTGTTTTTT. This sequence encodes CASRPSGTDNEKLFF.

This chain connects TRBV27 to TRBJ2-2; 10 bases line up with TRBD2. The CDR3 spans 16 residues. Germline V CDR1 and CDR2: MNHEY, SMNVEV (reference sequence). The V segment lost 3 bases and the J segment 5 bases; nucleotides outside the gene matches: 6. CDR3 residues: CASSFASGSLTGELFF. The CDR3 bases are TGTGCCAGCAGTTTTGCTAGCGGGAGCTTGACCGGGGAGCTGTTTTTT.

V usage is TRBV27 and J usage is TRBJ2-7; 10 positions match TRBD1. The J segment lost 1 base and the V segment lost 2 bases, leaving 8 bases of the junction unmatched. CDR1 and CDR2 from the germline V gene are MNHEY and SMNVEV (reference sequence). This CDR3 comprises 17 residues. This CDR3 reads CASSLDRGREFSYEQYF. Written as DNA, the CDR3 is TGTGCCAGCAGTTTAGACAGGGGGCGCGAGTTTTCCTACGAGCAGTACTTC.

This chain uses TRBV6-6 with TRBJ2-7; TRBD2 might be the D (6 bases). This CDR3 spans 14 amino acids. Per the germline V gene, CDR1 is MNHNY and CDR2 is SVGAGI (reference sequence). The V end lost 4 bases, the J end lost 2 bases, and 12 bases lay between the germline ends. CDR3 in amino acids: CASSSGTFTYEQYF. The CDR3 region has the DNA TGTGCCAGCAGTTCCGGGACTTTTACCTACGAGCAGTACTTC.

The chain recombines TRBV3-1 (or the pseudogene TRBV3-2) with TRBJ2-1; weak D call: TRBD2 (5 bases). Between the trimmed V and J ends, which lost 1 base and 6 bases, there was a span of 13 bases. Germline V gives CDR1 LGHDT, CDR2 YNNKEL (reference sequence). The CDR3 consists of 15 residues. The CDR3, as DNA: TGTGCCAGCAGCCAAGCTTTGCGGGCCTTCAATGAGCAGTTCTTC. This gives the protein CASSQALRAFNEQFF.

The genes are TRBV4-2 and TRBJ2-1; 10 nucleotides align to TRBD1. Trimming removed 3 bases from V and 7 bases from J; junction bases left unmatched: 6. Germline-derived CDR1 and CDR2 are LGHNA and YNFKEQ. The CDR3 runs 15 residues. CDR3 sequence reads: CASSQTGTGVNEQFF. The DNA of the CDR3 is TGTGCCAGCAGCCAGACCGGGACAGGGGTGAATGAGCAGTTCTTC.

V gene TRBV2 combines with J gene TRBJ2-7; D ambiguous. The V end lost 8 bases, the J end lost 1 base, and 9 bases lay between the germline ends. The CDR3 consists of 12 residues. Germline CDR1 is SNHLY and CDR2 is FYNNEI. CDR3 sequence (DNA): TGTGCCAGCCGCCCCCAGTCCTACGAGCAGTACTTC. It encodes CASRPQSYEQYF.

This sequence joins TRBV30 and TRBJ2-7, with D maybe TRBD2 (6 bases). Trimming stripped 5 bases from V and 2 bases from J, with 10 bases between. The V gene's germline CDR1 is GTSNPN and CDR2 SVGIG (reference sequence). The CDR3 is 12 amino acids. The CDR3, as DNA: TGTGCCTGGGGAGGGGCTGCCTACGAGCAGTACTTC. Protein: CAWGGAAYEQYF.

This sequence joins TRBV3-1 (or the pseudogene TRBV3-2) and TRBJ2-3, with 11 bases aligning to TRBD2. CDR1 is LGHDT, CDR2 YNNKEL, per germline (reference sequence). J was trimmed by 2 bases and V by 0 bases; bases with no gene match: 7. The CDR3 length is 18 residues. The CDR3 region has the DNA TGTGCCAGCAGCCAAGAAGTGGGGACTAGCGGCATCACAGATACGCAGTATTTT. Protein: CASSQEVGTSGITDTQYF.

The chain links TRBV20-1 to TRBJ2-5; D is perhaps TRBD1 (5 bases). Deletions cut 3 bases from V and 1 base from J, with 9 bases between. Germline values: CDR1 DFQATT, CDR2 SNEGSKA (reference sequence). CDR3 length equals 13 residues. CDR3 in amino acids: CSASRGLQETQYF. CDR3 nucleotide sequence: TGCAGTGCTAGTAGGGGTCTCCAAGAGACCCAGTACTTC.

The chain is built from TRBV7-9 and TRBJ2-7; a possible D gene is TRBD2 (6 bases). CDR1 is SEHNR and CDR2 is FQNEAQ in the germline V gene (reference sequence). V lost 1 base to trimming and J lost 6 bases, with 16 bases between them. The CDR3 contains 15 residues. In DNA, the CDR3 is TGTGCCAGCAGCTTAGGGGAGGCGAGGGTCTCCGAGCAGTACTTC. Protein product: CASSLGEARVSEQYF.